A single sample is the source of the 30 T cell receptor beta chains below, sequenced in a study of beta chain features in type 1 diabetes (dated by TCRdb to the late 2010s). Receptors were amplified or captured by the immunoSEQ multiplex PCR assay. The entire amount of isolated RNA was reverse transcribed using the High Capacity cDNA Reverse Transcription Kit, so the sequenced TCRB transcripts were expressed ones. The clones in this table, taken by TCRdb from immuneACCESS, are in-frame only. Not every clone is retained; where verified, under half of the shortfall comes from an unresolved V gene, and the cause of the rest is unknown. The table for this sample lists 400,000 to 500,000 clones; around 14% of them were counted only once. The top ten hold roughly 0.035% of the sample. The source material was naive CD4+ T cells from blood. In the paper's terms, the cell subset or site label means: true naive CD4+ T cells. The source is a man aged 30-40 years in good health.

This clone has a handful of counts. The chain has TRBV21-1 and TRBJ2-7; the table's D gene call, TRBD2, was not cross checked with the DNA. TRBV21-1 is termed a pseudogene. CDR3 length: 13 amino acids. The CDR3: CASSPRLAYEQYV. The CDR3 nucleotides read TGTGCCAGCAGCCCAAGACTGGCCTACGAGCAGTACGTC.

A note on this clone: Other nucleotide sequences from this sample produce the same CDR3. The chain is built from TRBV30 and TRBJ1-5; the D is unclear. Germline assignment: CDR1 GTSNPN and CDR2 SVGIG (reference sequence). Trimming removed 3 bases at V and 1 base at J, with 7 bases between. The CDR3 is 13 residues long. In DNA form, the CDR3 reads TGTGCCTGGAGGGGGTCGAGCAATCAGCCCCAGCATTTT. Translation: CAWRGSSNQPQHF.

This clone was recorded a few times. V usage is TRBV10-3 and J usage is TRBJ1-5; D gene uncertain. The CDR3 totals 13 residues. The V and J ends lost 1 base and 3 bases respectively, with 4 bases between them. Germline CDR1 is ENHRY and CDR2 is SYGVKD. For the CDR3, the DNA is TGTGCCATCAGTGAGTTTGACAATCAGCCCCAGCATTTT. It codes for CAISEFDNQPQHF.

The V call is TRBV9, the J call TRBJ2-2, with TRBD1 identical over 10 bases. With 2 bases clipped from V and 9 bases from J, the junction kept 4 bases outside the gene matches. Looked up from germline, CDR1 is SGDLS and CDR2 is YYNGEE. The CDR3 totals 14 residues. CDR3 sequence reads: CASSVGQGHRELFF. The CDR3 DNA reads TGTGCCAGCAGCGTGGGACAGGGGCACCGGGAGCTGTTTTTT.

The J gene is TRBJ1-5, the V gene TRBV6-1, with D uncertain. Trimming stripped 11 bases from V and 2 bases from J, with 13 bases between. Germline V gene sequence: CDR1 MNHNS, CDR2 SASEGT. The CDR3 covers 13 residues. Here the CDR3 DNA reads TGTGCCGGAGGGAGCTGGGGCAATCAGCCCCAGCATTTT. It translates to CAGGSWGNQPQHF.

V usage is TRBV2 and J usage is TRBJ2-7; D is unresolved. Trimming took 2 bases from V and 9 from J, leaving 5 bases between them. This CDR3 has 10 residues. The germline V gene encodes CDR1 SNHLY and CDR2 FYNNEI. The CDR3 sequence is CASSETGQYV. CDR3 nucleotides: TGTGCCAGCAGTGAAACCGGGCAGTACGTC.

The chain recombines TRBV30 with TRBJ2-7; the D gene is possibly TRBD2 (5 bases). Germline V gene sequence: CDR1 GTSNPN, CDR2 SVGIG (reference sequence). The CDR3 runs 13 residues. Trimming cost V 0 bases and J 6 bases, with 12 bases left between them. CDR3 in amino acids: CAWSVLGIGEQYV. The CDR3 nucleotides read TGTGCCTGGAGTGTCCTCGGGATAGGCGAGCAGTACGTC.

The table lists this clone with a few counts. The CDR3 loop reads CSVGGGLAKNIQYF. The DNA for the CDR3 is TGCAGCGTTGGAGGGGGACTAGCCAAAAACATTCAGTACTTC. The V and J genes are TRBV29-1 and TRBJ2-4, with D possibly called TRBD1 or TRBD2 (6 bases each). Trimming stripped 4 bases from V and 0 bases from J, with 10 bases between. Germline V CDR1 and CDR2: SQVTM, ANQGSEA. The CDR3 runs 14 residues.

Only a few counts were recorded for this clone. V and J are TRBV11-3 and TRBJ2-5, with D possibly being TRBD1 (6 bases). V was pared by 8 bases and J by 2 bases, with 6 bases between. Germline V gene data show CDR1 as SGHNT and CDR2 as YENEEA. The CDR3 has 11 amino acids. The CDR3 here is CASGQQETQYF. The CDR3 DNA reads TGTGCCAGCGGACAGCAAGAGACCCAGTACTTC. Full variable domain (remainder filled in from reference TRBV11-3 and TRBJ2-5): EAGVVQSPRYKIIEKKQPVAFWCNPISGHNTLYWYLQNLGQGPELLIRYENEEAVDDSQLPKDRFSAERLKGVDSTLKIQPAELGDSAVYLCASGQQETQYFGPGTRLLVL.

The J gene is TRBJ2-5, the V gene TRBV14; 10 positions agree with TRBD2. The CDR3 totals 15 residues. Germline V gene sequence: CDR1 SGHDN, CDR2 FVKESK. The V segment lost 0 bases and the J segment 4 bases; nucleotides outside the gene matches: 2. The CDR3 DNA reads TGTGCCAGCAGCCAAGATAGCGGGGGGCGAGAGACCCAGTACTTC. Amino acid sequence: CASSQDSGGRETQYF. Looking up the rest from reference TRBV14 and TRBJ2-5 gives the full variable domain: EAGVTQFPSHSVIEKGQTVTLRCDPISGHDNLYWYRRVMGKEIKFLLHFVKESKQDESGMPNNRFLAERTGGTYSTLKVQPAELEDSGVYFCASSQDSGGRETQYFGPGTRLLVL.

The CDR3 DNA reads as TGTGCCAGCAGTGATGCGCAGGGGGCAGATTACGAGCAGTACTTC. Its protein is CASSDAQGADYEQYF. The chain carries TRBV25-1 and TRBJ2-7; 8 bases line up with TRBD1. CDR1 MGHDK and CDR2 SYGVNS come from the germline V gene. V trimming: 3 bases; J trimming: 4 bases; junction bases outside the gene matches: 8. The CDR3 contains 15 residues.

This clone was seen a few times. The J gene is TRBJ2-5, the V gene TRBV6-5, with TRBD2 identical over 12 bases. The CDR3 length is 15 residues. From germline, CDR1 is MNHEY and CDR2 SVGAGI. Unmatched junction bases numbered 6, after V lost 5 bases and J lost 5 bases. The CDR3 coding sequence is TGTGCCAGCAGTCCCGGACTAGCGGGGCTGGAGACCCAGTACTTC. Its translation is CASSPGLAGLETQYF.

This clone was recorded a few times. The chain uses TRBV7-9 and TRBJ2-1; D might be TRBD1 (7 bases). CDR1 and CDR2 (germline): SEHNR, FQNEAQ (reference sequence). V was clipped by 0 bases and J by 6 bases, with 12 bases between them. The CDR3 has 15 amino acids. This CDR3 reads CASSLAPEGANEQFF. In DNA, the CDR3 is TGTGCCAGCAGCTTAGCCCCGGAGGGGGCCAATGAGCAGTTCTTC.

This clone showed up just a few times. The V and J genes are TRBV11-1 and TRBJ2-1; TRBD2 aligns across 9 bases. Germline loops: CDR1 SGHAT, CDR2 FQDESV (reference sequence). V lost 2 bases to trimming and J lost 6 bases; unmatched junction nucleotides: 5. This CDR3 spans 15 amino acids. This CDR3 is CASSLRREGFNEQFF. The CDR3 region has the DNA TGTGCCAGCAGCTTAAGGCGGGAGGGATTCAATGAGCAGTTCTTC.

This clone was seen a few times. V gene TRBV10-3 combines with J gene TRBJ2-1; 10 nucleotides line up with TRBD2. With V trimmed by 7 bases and J by 5 bases, 8 bases remained unmatched. CDR1 is ENHRY and CDR2 is SYGVKD in the germline V gene. This CDR3 is built from 15 residues. CDR3 residues: CAITRTSGANNEQFF. The CDR3 bases are TGTGCCATCACCAGGACTAGCGGTGCCAACAATGAGCAGTTCTTC.

This clone was seen more than once but under ten times. In the same sample, other DNA sequences code for this CDR3. The chain recombines TRBV29-1 with TRBJ2-3; no definite D call. Germline V gene lookup returns CDR1 SQVTM and CDR2 ANQGSEA. Trimming cost V 4 bases and J 3 bases, with 8 bases left between them. CDR3 length equals 12 residues. The CDR3 DNA reads TGCAGCGTTGTATCGAGAACAGATACGCAGTATTTT. Translated: CSVVSRTDTQYF.

This clone was picked up a small number of times. V and J are TRBV7-2 and TRBJ2-5, with TRBD1 matching 11 bases. The CDR3 sequence is 16 residues long. Germline V gene lookup returns CDR1 SGHTA and CDR2 FQGNSA. The junction had 9 bases not matched to a gene; V was cut back by 2 bases and J by 7 bases. CDR3 in amino acids: CASSLKGTGGTGTQYF. The DNA for the CDR3 is TGTGCCAGCAGCTTAAAAGGGACAGGGGGGACGGGGACCCAGTACTTC.

This clone was counted between two and nine times. Compared with germline, one end of the junction differs, possibly owing to a read error. The rearrangement links TRBV7-9 to TRBJ2-3, with 14 nucleotides matching TRBD2. The CDR3 has 14 amino acids. In germline, CDR1 is SEHNR, CDR2 FQNEAQ (reference sequence). The CDR3 is CASSSGLAGGLRNF. CDR3 DNA sequence: TGTGCCAGCAGCTCCGGACTAGCGGGAGGCCTGAGGAATTTT.

This clone was observed a handful of times. The chain combines TRBV27 with TRBJ1-3; D gene ambiguous. Per germline, CDR1 MNHEY and CDR2 SMNVEV (reference sequence). The CDR3 spans 15 residues. The ends were cut back, 4 bases at V and 0 bases at J, with 10 bases in the middle. The CDR3 region is CASSWRWGSGNTIYF. CDR3 nucleotide sequence: TGTGCCAGCAGTTGGAGATGGGGCTCTGGAAACACCATATATTTT.

V usage is TRBV29-1 and J usage is TRBJ2-5; TRBD1 might be the D (6 bases). CDR1 SQVTM and CDR2 ANQGSEA come from the germline V gene. The CDR3 is 12 residues long. V was cut by 1 base and J by 5 bases, with 8 bases left in between. The CDR3 region has the DNA TGCAGCGTTGAAGCAGGGGAGGAGACCCAGTACTTC. This gives the protein CSVEAGEETQYF.

This clone was counted a single time. The genes are TRBV7-9 and TRBJ2-5; perhaps TRBD2 as D (7 bases). The CDR3 spans 16 residues. Per the germline V gene, CDR1 is SEHNR and CDR2 is FQNEAQ (reference sequence). The V end was cut by 5 bases, the J end by 3 bases, with 19 bases between. For the CDR3, the DNA is TGTGCCAGCAGCGTTTTTCGGGGGGCCGCAAAAGAGACCCAGTACTTC. Amino acids: CASSVFRGAAKETQYF.

This clone has a handful of counts. The rearrangement joins TRBV29-1 to TRBJ1-2; no clear D. Germline CDR1 is SQVTM and CDR2 is ANQGSEA. Trimming pared 0 bases from V and 6 bases from J, leaving 11 bases between. The CDR3 sequence is 13 residues long. The CDR3 loop is CSVEDPDEDGYTF. CDR3 bases: TGCAGCGTTGAAGACCCGGATGAGGATGGCTACACCTTC.

This clone turned up a few times. V gene TRBV7-2 combines with J gene TRBJ1-5; D remains unclear. The ends were cut back, 7 bases at V and 6 bases at J, with 16 bases in the middle. This CDR3 has 14 residues. Germline assignment: CDR1 SGHTA and CDR2 FQGNSA. Here the CDR3 DNA reads TGTGCCAGCACCGTTTCTCTATTCAGTCAGCCCCAGCATTTT. This sequence encodes CASTVSLFSQPQHF.

The chain has TRBV7-9 and TRBJ2-5, with 12 nucleotides matching TRBD2. CDR1 and CDR2 from the germline V gene are SEHNR and FQNEAQ (reference sequence). After removal of 5 bases from V and 0 bases from J, the junction contained 10 bases not matched to a gene. CDR3 length equals 18 residues. The CDR3 spells CASSPEPLAGGYQETQYF. In DNA form, the CDR3 reads TGTGCCAGCAGCCCTGAACCTCTAGCGGGAGGGTACCAAGAGACCCAGTACTTC.

The chain joins TRBV28 to TRBJ2-3; 9 positions agree with TRBD2. Germline CDR1 MDHEN, CDR2 SYDVKM. Germline trimming cut 4 bases from V and 2 bases from J; bases unmatched to any gene: 10. The CDR3 has 17 residues. Here the CDR3 reads CASSWALAGGFTDTQYF. The CDR3 coding sequence is TGTGCCAGCAGTTGGGCCCTTGCGGGAGGGTTCACAGATACGCAGTATTTT.

This clone was counted ten times or more. The chain is built from TRBV21-1 and TRBJ2-5; the listed D gene, TRBD1, was not tested against the DNA. TRBV21-1 constitutes a pseudogene. This CDR3 comprises 13 residues. CDR3 in DNA: TGTGCCAGCAGCAAATGGGCCTGGGAGACCCAGTACTTC. Translation: CASSKWAWETQYF.

This CDR3 is CASSLAEGAGSNQPQHF. As DNA, the CDR3 is TGTGCCAGCAGCTTAGCAGAGGGGGCTGGGAGCAATCAGCCCCAGCATTTT. This chain connects TRBV7-8 to TRBJ1-5, with TRBD1 identical over 7 bases. This CDR3 comprises 17 residues. In germline, CDR1 is SGHVS, CDR2 FQNEAQ. V was pared by 0 bases and J by 1 base, with 6 bases of the junction left unmatched.

The J gene is TRBJ2-3, the V gene TRBV29-1, with a weak D call TRBD2 (6 bases). This CDR3 is built from 13 residues. V lost 7 bases and J 2 bases, leaving 13 bases between the germline ends. Germline V gene data show CDR1 as SQVTM and CDR2 as ANQGSEA. The DNA for the CDR3 is TGCAGCGGATCGGGACTTTTCACAGATACGCAGTATTTT. As protein: CSGSGLFTDTQYF.

This clone was recorded many times. This chain joins TRBV29-1 and TRBJ2-5; 12 bases fit TRBD2. Germline V gene sequence: CDR1 SQVTM, CDR2 ANQGSEA. The CDR3 spans 10 residues. The CDR3 is CGGLAGTQYF. The CDR3 DNA reads as TGCGGGGGACTAGCGGGGACCCAGTACTTC.

This clone came up a few times. The gene calls are TRBV7-2 and TRBJ2-3, with D uncertain. CDR1 SGHTA and CDR2 FQGNSA come from the germline V gene. The CDR3 runs 13 residues. Trimming removed 3 bases from V and 2 bases from J, with 6 bases in between. The CDR3 DNA reads as TGTGCCAGCAGCTTTTCTATCACAGATACGCAGTATTTT. It encodes CASSFSITDTQYF.